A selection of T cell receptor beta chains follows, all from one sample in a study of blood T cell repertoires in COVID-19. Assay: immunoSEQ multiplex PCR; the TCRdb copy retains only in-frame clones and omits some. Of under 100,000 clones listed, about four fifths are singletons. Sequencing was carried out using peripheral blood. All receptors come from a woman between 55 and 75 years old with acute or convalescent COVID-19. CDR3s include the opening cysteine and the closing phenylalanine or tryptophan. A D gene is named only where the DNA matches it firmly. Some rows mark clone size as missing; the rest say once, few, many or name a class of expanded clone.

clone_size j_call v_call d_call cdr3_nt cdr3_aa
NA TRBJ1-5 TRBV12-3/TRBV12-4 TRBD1 TGTGCCATCTCCGGGACAGACAATCAGCCCCAGCATTTT CAISGTDNQPQHF
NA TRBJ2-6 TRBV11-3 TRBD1 TGTGCCAGCAGCCCTGGACAGGGACTCTCTGGGGCCAACGTCCTGACTTTC CASSPGQGLSGANVLTF
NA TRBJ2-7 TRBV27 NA TGTGCCAGCAGCCTCGCAGGACAAATCGGCGAGCAGTACTTC CASSLAGQIGEQYF
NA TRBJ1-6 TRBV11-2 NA TGTGCCAGCAGCTTAGGTCTCTCGGGGAGCTCCTATAATTCACCCCTCCACTTT CASSLGLSGSSYNSPLHF
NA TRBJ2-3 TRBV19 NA TGTGCCACTGGGACAAGGTCCACAGATACGCAGTATTTT CATGTRSTDTQYF
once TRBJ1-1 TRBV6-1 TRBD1 TGTGCCAGCAGTGAAGCGAGGGGGCGAACTGAAGCTTTCTTT CASSEARGRTEAFF
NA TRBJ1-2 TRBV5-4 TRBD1 TGTGCCAGCAGCACAGGGACAGGGGAGAACTATGGCTACACCTTC CASSTGTGENYGYTF
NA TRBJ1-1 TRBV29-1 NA TGCAGCGTTAATCGGGGGAACACTGAAGCTTTCTTT CSVNRGNTEAFF
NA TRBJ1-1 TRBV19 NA TGTGCCAGTAGTATCAAAGGAGACACTGAAGCTTTCTTT CASSIKGDTEAFF
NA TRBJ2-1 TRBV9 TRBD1 TGTGCCAGCACCACCGGGACAGGGGGTAATGAGCAGTTCTTC CASTTGTGGNEQFF
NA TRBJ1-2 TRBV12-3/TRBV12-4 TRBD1 TGTGCCAGCAGTGAACAACAGGGGTCCGGGTACACCTTC CASSEQQGSGYTF
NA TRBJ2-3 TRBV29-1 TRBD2 TGCAGCGTTGAAGGAATCATTGGGACTAGCGGGGTGGGAGATACGCAGTATTTT CSVEGIIGTSGVGDTQYF
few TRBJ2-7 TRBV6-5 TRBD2 TGTGCCAGCAGCCAAGGGGCTAGCGGATCCTACGAGCAGTACTTC CASSQGASGSYEQYF
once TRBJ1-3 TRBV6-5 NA TGTGCCAGCAGTTACTCAGGGACTCCCTCTGGAAACACCATATATTTT CASSYSGTPSGNTIYF
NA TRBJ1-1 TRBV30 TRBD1 TGTGCCGGTGGACAGGGGGTTTTCACTGAAGCTTTCTTT CAGGQGVFTEAFF
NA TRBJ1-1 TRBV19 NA TGTGCCAGTAGTATGCAAATCGGGACAACCGACACTGAAGCTTTCTTT CASSMQIGTTDTEAFF
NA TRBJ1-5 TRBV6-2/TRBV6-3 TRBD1 TGTGCCAGCAGTTACTTACAGGGGAGCAATCAGCCCCAGCATTTT CASSYLQGSNQPQHF
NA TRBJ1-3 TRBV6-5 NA TGTGCCAGCAGTTACTCGATGAACACAGCTGGAAACACCATATATTTT CASSYSMNTAGNTIYF
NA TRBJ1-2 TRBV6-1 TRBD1 TGTGCCAGCAGTGATGCGGGACAGACTAACTATGGCTACACCTTC CASSDAGQTNYGYTF
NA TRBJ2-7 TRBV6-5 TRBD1 TGTGCCAGCGGTACCCCCGGGACAGCTTCCTACGAGCAGTACTTC CASGTPGTASYEQYF
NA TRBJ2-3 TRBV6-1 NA TGTGCCAGCAGTGAATGGGGGGGCCTGAATACGCAGTATTTT CASSEWGGLNTQYF
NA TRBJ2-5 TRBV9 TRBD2 TGTGCCAGCAGCTCTAGCGGGGGGGAGGTTGAGACCCAGTACTTC CASSSSGGEVETQYF
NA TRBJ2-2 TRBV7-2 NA TGTGCCAGCAGCTTAGGGGGCGCGAACACCGGGGAGCTGTTTTTT CASSLGGANTGELFF
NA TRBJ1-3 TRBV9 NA TGTGCCAGCAGCGTATCCCCTACCTCCGACACCTCGAACACCATATATTTT CASSVSPTSDTSNTIYF
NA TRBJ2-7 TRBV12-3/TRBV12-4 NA TGTGCCAGCAGTTTACTAGGGGCCTACGAGCAGTACTTC CASSLLGAYEQYF
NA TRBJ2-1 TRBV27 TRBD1 TGTGCCAGCTATCGACAGGGTGGGAATGAGCAGTTCTTC CASYRQGGNEQFF
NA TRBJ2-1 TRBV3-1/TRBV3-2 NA TGTGCCAGCAGCCCAACAGGGTACTCCTACAATGAGCAGTTCTTC CASSPTGYSYNEQFF
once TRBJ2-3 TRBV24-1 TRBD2 TGTGCCACCAGTTCTGGGGGGGACTCAAGCACAGATACGCAGTATTTT CATSSGGDSSTDTQYF
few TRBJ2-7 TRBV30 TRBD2 TGTGCCTGGAGTGTTATGGGAGGGGAGCAGTACTTC CAWSVMGGEQYF
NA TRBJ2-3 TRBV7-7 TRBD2 TGTGCTAGCAGCTTAGGGGGAGCGGGGGCCACAGATACGCAGTATTTT CASSLGGAGATDTQYF
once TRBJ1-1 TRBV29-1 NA TGCAGCGTTGACTGGGGCGCGGACACTGAAGCTTTCTTT CSVDWGADTEAFF
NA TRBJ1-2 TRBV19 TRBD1 TGTGCCAGTAGTAGTGGGACAGGAGGATATGGCTACACCTTC CASSSGTGGYGYTF